This TCR beta chain was sequenced in a study of human T cells and chemical hapten exposure. Study background: A patient group, mainly female, showed alopecia areata, totalis or universalis. Whole-study findings and limits: With DPC sensitization, TCRs exceeding 1 in 1000 frequency showed no change.

Time point indicated: patch test 1, 2 weeks after DPC sensitization. As to treatment: therapeutic diphenylcyclopropenone sensitization with weekly scalp DPC. Researchers sampled blood before each patch test went on. This clonotype has just one count. Its antigen remains unidentified. In the original processing: Samples contained a median of approximately 100,000 TCRs, with a range of about 23,224 to 750,000. One entry per CDR3 protein results from TCRdb running MiXCR on the RACE reads. These V and J calls originate from TCRdb's pipeline instead of the authors' own analysis. The sample carries around 71,000 distinct CDR3 sequences, over 7.5% recorded once. Germline lookup yields CDR1 MNHEY and CDR2 SMNVEV (reference sequence). The V gene lost 4 bases and the J gene lost 2 bases, with 18 bases spanning the gap. This CDR3 comprises 16 residues.

The chain recombines TRBV27 with TRBJ2-7, with D hard to call. The sample consisted of whole blood, taken in connection with sensitization to the hapten diphenylcyclopropenone (DPC). This receptor was identified in a woman in her forties with alopecia areata. Some clones in this sample may be carry-over from other donors' samples. The CDR3 coding sequence is TGTGCCAGCAGTTCCCCCTCCCTCCGGCAGACCTACGAGCAGTACTTC. Residues: CASSSPSLRQTYEQYF.